These 16 T cell receptor beta chains were sequenced from one sample in a study of blood T cell repertoires in COVID-19. Repertoires were generated with immunoSEQ multiplex PCR, while TCRdb's copy carries only in-frame clones and drops some. The table includes about 210,000 clones, approximately 81% detected once. The sequencing input was PBMCs or T cells enriched from blood (not recorded which). The receptors stem from a woman aged 50 to 60 with acute COVID-19.

The chain combines TRBV19 with TRBJ1-2; 8 bases agree with TRBD1. J lost 0 bases, V lost 5 bases, and 5 bases had no gene match. The germline V gene encodes CDR1 LNHDA and CDR2 SQIVND (reference sequence). The CDR3 is 15 amino acids. The DNA for the CDR3 is TGTGCCAGTAGTTCCTCAGGGGGCACTAACTATGGCTACACCTTC. Amino acid sequence: CASSSSGGTNYGYTF.

The V gene is TRBV18, the J gene TRBJ2-1; 8 nucleotides agree with TRBD2. The germline gives CDR1 KGHSH, CDR2 LQKENI. V lost 4 bases to trimming and J lost 5 bases; unmatched junction nucleotides: 7. CDR3 length equals 15 residues. CDR3 residues: CASSQTSGGNNEQFF. DNA for the CDR3: TGTGCCAGCTCACAAACCTCGGGAGGGAACAATGAGCAGTTCTTC.

This clone was recorded a few times. The chain is built from TRBV3-1 (or the pseudogene TRBV3-2) and TRBJ2-7, with 15 bases lining up with TRBD2. CDR1 and CDR2 from the germline V gene are LGHDT and YNNKEL (reference sequence). V lost 3 bases to trimming and J lost 1 base; unmatched junction nucleotides: 10. This CDR3 comprises 19 residues. The CDR3 loop reads CASSQDGLAGGLWSYEQYF. CDR3 bases: TGTGCCAGCAGCCAGGATGGACTAGCGGGGGGGCTTTGGTCCTACGAGCAGTACTTC.

This clone was observed a single time. V is TRBV5-3 and J is TRBJ1-1; 10 bases are a match to TRBD1. TRBV5-3 is identified as an open reading frame with a role that is uncertain. This CDR3 comprises 16 residues. Trimming cost V 2 bases and J 9 bases; bases outside gene matches: 13. The CDR3 here is CARSLDRGPLDSQAFF. DNA of the CDR3: TGTGCCAGAAGCTTAGACAGGGGGCCACTCGACTCGCAAGCTTTCTTT.

A single count supports this clone. This chain uses TRBV24-1 with TRBJ2-7; the match to TRBD1 covers 7 bases. CDR1 is KGHDR, CDR2 SFDVKD, per germline. V dropped 6 bases and J dropped 7; count of bases not matched to a gene: 26. The CDR3 extends over 19 amino acids. DNA of the CDR3: TGTGCCACCAGTTCAGATTGGCAAAGGGGGACAGAAGAGAGGGATGAGCAGTACTTC. It translates to CATSSDWQRGTEERDEQYF.

The chain employs TRBV9 and TRBJ2-3; D possibly corresponds to TRBD1 (5 bases). Germline V gene sequence: CDR1 SGDLS, CDR2 YYNGEE. This CDR3 spans 15 amino acids. V lost 0 bases and J lost 0, with 8 bases in between. This CDR3 is CASSVADTSTDTQYF. The CDR3 DNA follows: TGTGCCAGCAGCGTAGCGGACACAAGCACAGATACGCAGTATTTT. Supplemented by reference TRBV9 and TRBJ2-3, the full variable domain reads DSGVTQTPKHLITATGQRVTLRCSPRSGDLSVYWYQQSLDQGLQFLIQYYNGEERAKGNILERFSAQQFPDLHSELNLSSLELGDSALYFCASSVADTSTDTQYFGPGTRLTVL.

In its sample, this clone was seen once. The rearrangement links TRBV3-1 (or the pseudogene TRBV3-2) to TRBJ1-2; weak D call: TRBD1 (5 bases). This CDR3 contains 14 residues. Germline assignment: CDR1 LGHDT and CDR2 YNNKEL (reference sequence). The V and J ends lost 3 bases and 3 bases respectively, with 11 bases between them. The DNA for the CDR3 is TGTGCCAGCAGCCAGCTTGGGACTGACTATGGCTACACCTTC. Protein: CASSQLGTDYGYTF.

CDR3 sequence (DNA): TGCGCCAGCAGCCAAGAACTTGGCCAGGGGTACGAGCAGTACTTC. Its protein is CASSQELGQGYEQYF. V is TRBV4-1 and J is TRBJ2-7, with D perhaps matching TRBD1 (6 bases). V gave up 0 bases and J gave up 4 bases, with 13 bases separating them. This CDR3 spans 15 amino acids. Germline values: CDR1 MGHRA, CDR2 YSYEKL.

This clone came up a few times. The rearrangement uses TRBV29-1 and TRBJ2-7, with 10 bases identical to TRBD1. The germline V gene encodes CDR1 SQVTM and CDR2 ANQGSEA. The CDR3 has 13 amino acids. V gave up 3 bases and J gave up 6 bases; unmatched junction bases: 5. The CDR3 DNA follows: TGCAGCGTTGATCGGACAGGGGGTGCCGAGCAGTACTTC. Translated, it gives CSVDRTGGAEQYF.

The chain recombines TRBV5-1 with TRBJ2-3, with TRBD2 matching 9 bases. Per the germline V gene, CDR1 is SGHRS and CDR2 is YFSETQ. Trimming took 0 bases from V and 4 from J; bases not matched to a gene: 6. CDR3 length: 16 amino acids. CDR3 amino acids: CASSLAVTSGSDTQYF. CDR3 nucleotides: TGCGCCAGCAGCTTGGCCGTGACTAGCGGATCAGATACGCAGTATTTT.

V and J are TRBV6-5 and TRBJ1-5; a weak D match, TRBD1 (5 bases). Germline V gives CDR1 MNHEY, CDR2 SVGAGI. The V end lost 6 bases, the J end lost 4 bases, and 13 bases lay between the germline ends. This CDR3 contains 14 residues. The DNA for the CDR3 is TGTGCCAGCAGCCCCGACAGCGTGAATCAGCCCCAGCATTTT. Translated, it gives CASSPDSVNQPQHF.

The V gene is TRBV7-2, the J gene TRBJ2-3; tentative D call: TRBD1 (6 bases). The CDR3 covers 15 residues. Germline values: CDR1 SGHTA, CDR2 FQGNSA. V lost 1 base and J 2 bases, leaving 10 bases between the germline ends. CDR3 sequence (DNA): TGTGCCAGCAGCTTAGTTCGACAGGCCACAGATACGCAGTATTTT. Translated, it gives CASSLVRQATDTQYF.

J is TRBJ2-1 and V is TRBV7-2; weak D call: TRBD2 (5 bases). This CDR3 spans 15 amino acids. The V end was cut by 0 bases, the J end by 5 bases, with 11 bases between. Germline CDR1 SGHTA, CDR2 FQGNSA. The CDR3 loop reads CASSLAGVWDNEQFF. CDR3 coding DNA: TGTGCCAGCAGCTTAGCGGGAGTCTGGGACAATGAGCAGTTCTTC. The variable domain in full, completed from reference TRBV7-2 and TRBJ2-1, reads GAGVSQSPSNKVTEKGKDVELRCDPISGHTALYWYRQSLGQGLEFLIYFQGNSAPDKSGLPSDRFSAERTGGSVSTLTIQRTQQEDSAVYLCASSLAGVWDNEQFFGPGTRLTVL.

The genes are TRBV14 and TRBJ2-5; 11 nucleotides agree with TRBD1. With V trimmed by 6 bases and J by 3 bases, 6 bases remained unmatched. The CDR3 extends over 15 amino acids. Germline V gene sequence: CDR1 SGHDN, CDR2 FVKESK. The CDR3 region is CASSKRTGGEETQYF. Here the CDR3 DNA reads TGTGCCAGCAGTAAGAGGACAGGGGGCGAAGAGACCCAGTACTTC.

V and J are TRBV28 and TRBJ2-1; D uncertain. CDR3 length equals 13 residues. Per the germline V gene, CDR1 is MDHEN and CDR2 is SYDVKM. V lost 5 bases to trimming and J lost 8 bases, with 13 bases between them. The CDR3 loop reads CASSPTDTYEQFF. The CDR3 region has the DNA TGTGCCAGCAGTCCGACCGACACGTATGAGCAGTTCTTC. Combining the CDR3 with reference TRBV28 and TRBJ2-1 gives the whole variable domain DVKVTQSSRYLVKRTGEKVFLECVQDMDHENMFWYRQDPGLGLRLIYFSYDVKMKEKGDIPEGYSVSREKKERFSLILESASTNQTSMYLCASSPTDTYEQFFGPGTRLTVL.

The chain couples TRBV5-1 to TRBJ2-3; 7 bases line up with TRBD2. Losses at the gene ends were 2 bases for V and 7 bases for J; bases not matched to a gene: 13. The germline V gene encodes CDR1 SGHRS and CDR2 YFSETQ. The CDR3 length is 16 residues. CDR3 residues: CASSLPTTGGWNTQYF. CDR3 bases: TGCGCCAGCAGCTTACCCACCACGGGGGGATGGAATACGCAGTATTTT.